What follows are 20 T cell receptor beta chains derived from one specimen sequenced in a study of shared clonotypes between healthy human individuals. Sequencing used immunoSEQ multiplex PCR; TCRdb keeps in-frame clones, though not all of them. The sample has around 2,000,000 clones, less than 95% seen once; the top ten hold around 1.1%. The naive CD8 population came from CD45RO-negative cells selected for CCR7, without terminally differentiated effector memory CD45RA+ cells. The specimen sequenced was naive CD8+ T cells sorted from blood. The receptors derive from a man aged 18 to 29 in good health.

CDR3 nucleotide sequence: TGTGCCAGTAGTGTCCACTACAATGAGCAGTTCTTC. This codes for CASSVHYNEQFF. The chain employs TRBV19 and TRBJ2-1; D is undetermined. CDR1 and CDR2 from the germline V gene are LNHDA and SQIVND (reference sequence). The V end lost 5 bases, the J end lost 3 bases, and 5 bases lay between the germline ends. The CDR3 spans 12 residues.

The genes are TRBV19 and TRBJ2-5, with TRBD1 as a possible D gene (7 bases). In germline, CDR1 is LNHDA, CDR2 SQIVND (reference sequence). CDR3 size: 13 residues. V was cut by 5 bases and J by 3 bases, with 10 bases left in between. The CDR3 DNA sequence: TGTGCCAGTAGTTTCAGGGGGGAAGAGACCCAGTACTTC. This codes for CASSFRGEETQYF.

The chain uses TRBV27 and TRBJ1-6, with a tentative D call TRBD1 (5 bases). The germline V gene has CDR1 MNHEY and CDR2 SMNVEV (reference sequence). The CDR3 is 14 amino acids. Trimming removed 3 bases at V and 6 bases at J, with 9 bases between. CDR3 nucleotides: TGTGCCAGCAGTTTCCAGGGCTCTAATTCACCCCTCCACTTT. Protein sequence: CASSFQGSNSPLHF.

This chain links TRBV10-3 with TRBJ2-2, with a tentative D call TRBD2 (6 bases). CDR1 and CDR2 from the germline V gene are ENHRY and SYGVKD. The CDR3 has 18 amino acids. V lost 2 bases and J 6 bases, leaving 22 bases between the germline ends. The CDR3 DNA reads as TGTGCCATCAGTGAGCTTAGCGGCTTTTCTCCCGGGTCCGGGGAGCTGTTTTTT. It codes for CAISELSGFSPGSGELFF.

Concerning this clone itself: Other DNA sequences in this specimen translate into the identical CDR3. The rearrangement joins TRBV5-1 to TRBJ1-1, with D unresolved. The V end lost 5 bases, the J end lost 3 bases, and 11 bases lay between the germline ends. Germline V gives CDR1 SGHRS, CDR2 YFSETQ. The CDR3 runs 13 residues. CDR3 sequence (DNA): TGCGCCAGCAGTCCTGGCGGGGACACTGAAGCTTTCTTT. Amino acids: CASSPGGDTEAFF.

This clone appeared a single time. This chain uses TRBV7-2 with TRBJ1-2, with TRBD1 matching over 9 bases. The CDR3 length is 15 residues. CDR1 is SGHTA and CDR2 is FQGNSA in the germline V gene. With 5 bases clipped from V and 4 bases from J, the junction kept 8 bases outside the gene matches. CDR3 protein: CASSTPRDRAYGYTF. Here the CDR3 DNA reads TGTGCCAGCAGCACCCCCCGGGACAGGGCCTATGGCTACACCTTC.

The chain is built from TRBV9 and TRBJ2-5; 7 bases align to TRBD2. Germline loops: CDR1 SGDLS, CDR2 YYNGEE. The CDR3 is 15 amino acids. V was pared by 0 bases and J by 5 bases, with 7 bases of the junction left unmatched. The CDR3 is CASSVGEGRGETQYF. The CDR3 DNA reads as TGTGCCAGCAGCGTAGGGGAGGGGCGCGGGGAGACCCAGTACTTC.

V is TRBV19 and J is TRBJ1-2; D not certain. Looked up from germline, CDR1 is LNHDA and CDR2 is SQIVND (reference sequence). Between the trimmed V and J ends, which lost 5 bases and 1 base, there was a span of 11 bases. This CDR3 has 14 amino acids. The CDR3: CASSQPNFNYGYTF. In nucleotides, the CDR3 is TGTGCCAGTAGTCAACCGAACTTTAACTATGGCTACACCTTC.

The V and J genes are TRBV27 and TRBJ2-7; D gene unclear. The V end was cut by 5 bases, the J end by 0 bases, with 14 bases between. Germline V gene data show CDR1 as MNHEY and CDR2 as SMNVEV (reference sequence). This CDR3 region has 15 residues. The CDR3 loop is CASSSIGADSYEQYF. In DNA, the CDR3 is TGTGCCAGCAGTAGTATAGGCGCGGACTCCTACGAGCAGTACTTC.

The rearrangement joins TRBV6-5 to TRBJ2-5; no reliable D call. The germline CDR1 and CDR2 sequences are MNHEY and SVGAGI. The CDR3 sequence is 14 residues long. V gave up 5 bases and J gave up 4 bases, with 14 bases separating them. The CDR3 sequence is CASSRVDVGETQYF. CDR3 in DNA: TGTGCCAGCAGTCGGGTCGACGTAGGAGAGACCCAGTACTTC.

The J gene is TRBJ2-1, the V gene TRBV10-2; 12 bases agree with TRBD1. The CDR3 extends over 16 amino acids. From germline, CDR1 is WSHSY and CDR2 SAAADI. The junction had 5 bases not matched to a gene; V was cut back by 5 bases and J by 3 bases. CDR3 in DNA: TGCGCCAGCAGTCCAGGGACAGGGGGCCTCTACAATGAGCAGTTCTTC. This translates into CASSPGTGGLYNEQFF.

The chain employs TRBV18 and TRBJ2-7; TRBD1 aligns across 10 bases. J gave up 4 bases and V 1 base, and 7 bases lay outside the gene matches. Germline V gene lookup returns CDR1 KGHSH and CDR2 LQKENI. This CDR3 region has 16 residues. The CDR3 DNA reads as TGTGCCAGCTCACCACTGGACAGGGGGACGTTGTACGAGCAGTACTTC. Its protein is CASSPLDRGTLYEQYF.

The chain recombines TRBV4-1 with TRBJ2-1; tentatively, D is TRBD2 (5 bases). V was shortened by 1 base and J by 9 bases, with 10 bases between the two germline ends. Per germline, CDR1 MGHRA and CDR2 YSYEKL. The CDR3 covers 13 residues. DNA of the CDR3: TGCGCCAGCAGCCAAGCACTAGTCTTTGAGCAGTTCTTC. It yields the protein CASSQALVFEQFF.

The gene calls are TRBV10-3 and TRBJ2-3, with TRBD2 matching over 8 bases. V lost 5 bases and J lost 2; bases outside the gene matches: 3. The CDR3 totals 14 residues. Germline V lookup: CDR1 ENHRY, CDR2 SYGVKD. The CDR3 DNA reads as TGTGCCATCAGTTTAGCGGGGAACACAGATACGCAGTATTTT. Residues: CAISLAGNTDTQYF.

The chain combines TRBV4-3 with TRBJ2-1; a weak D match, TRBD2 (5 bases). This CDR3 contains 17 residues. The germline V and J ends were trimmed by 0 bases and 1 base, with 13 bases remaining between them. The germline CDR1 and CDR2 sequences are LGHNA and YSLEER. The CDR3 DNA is TGCGCCAGCAGCCAAGACTTCCAGCGGCAGTCCTACAATGAGCAGTTCTTC. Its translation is CASSQDFQRQSYNEQFF.

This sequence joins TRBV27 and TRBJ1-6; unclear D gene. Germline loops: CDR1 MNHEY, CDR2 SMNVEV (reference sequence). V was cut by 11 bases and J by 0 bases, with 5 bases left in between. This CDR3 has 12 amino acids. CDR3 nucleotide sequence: TGTGCCGCGAGCTCCTATAATTCACCCCTCCACTTT. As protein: CAASSYNSPLHF.

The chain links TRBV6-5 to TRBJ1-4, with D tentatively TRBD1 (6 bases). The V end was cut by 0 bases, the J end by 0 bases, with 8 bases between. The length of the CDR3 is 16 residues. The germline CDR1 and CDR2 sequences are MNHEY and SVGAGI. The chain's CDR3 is CASSYSGTPTNEKLFF. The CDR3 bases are TGTGCCAGCAGTTACTCGGGGACACCAACTAATGAAAAACTGTTTTTT.

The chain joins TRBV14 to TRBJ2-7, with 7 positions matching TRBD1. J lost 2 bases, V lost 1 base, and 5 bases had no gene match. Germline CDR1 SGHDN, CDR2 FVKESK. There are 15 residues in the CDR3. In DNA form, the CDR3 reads TGTGCCAGCAGCCAAGTCGGGACAGTCCCCTACGAGCAGTACTTC. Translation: CASSQVGTVPYEQYF.

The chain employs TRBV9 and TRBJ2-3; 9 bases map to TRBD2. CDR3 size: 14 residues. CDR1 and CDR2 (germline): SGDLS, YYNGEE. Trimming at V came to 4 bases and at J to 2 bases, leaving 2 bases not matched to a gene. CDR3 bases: TGTGCCAGCAGCCTAGCGGGGTACACAGATACGCAGTATTTT. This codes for CASSLAGYTDTQYF.

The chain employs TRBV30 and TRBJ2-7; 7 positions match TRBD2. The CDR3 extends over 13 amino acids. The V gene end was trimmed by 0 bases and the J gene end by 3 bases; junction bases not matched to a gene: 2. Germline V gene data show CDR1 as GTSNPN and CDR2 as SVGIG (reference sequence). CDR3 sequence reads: CAWSVASGYEQYF. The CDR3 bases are TGTGCCTGGAGTGTAGCTAGCGGCTACGAGCAGTACTTC.